This T cell receptor beta chain originates from a study of CD8 T cells in Susac syndrome. It was with random hexamers that roughly 0.5 to 1 ug RNA was reverse transcribed. Amplification of TCR beta CDR3 spanned 54 Vbeta and 13 Jbeta via immunoSEQ multiplex PCR. From the immunoSEQ multiplex PCR reads, TCRdb called clonotypes with MiXCR, one entry per CDR3 protein. This table holds about 300,000 distinct CDR3 sequences, about 90% found once. The CD8+ and CD4+ T cells were negatively isolated, with the TEMRA cells enriched by FACS. This CDR3 has 13 residues. The germline V gene encodes CDR1 DFQATT and CDR2 SNEGSKA (reference sequence). V was pared by 3 bases and J by 2 bases, with 10 bases between.

The sample taken for sequencing was CD4+ T cells from PBMCs. This chain connects TRBV20-1 to TRBJ2-5, with D hard to call. This sequence was found in a human donor with multiple sclerosis. Here the CDR3 reads CSASLSEQETQYF. The CDR3 region has the DNA TGCAGTGCTAGCCTGAGCGAACAAGAGACCCAGTACTTC.